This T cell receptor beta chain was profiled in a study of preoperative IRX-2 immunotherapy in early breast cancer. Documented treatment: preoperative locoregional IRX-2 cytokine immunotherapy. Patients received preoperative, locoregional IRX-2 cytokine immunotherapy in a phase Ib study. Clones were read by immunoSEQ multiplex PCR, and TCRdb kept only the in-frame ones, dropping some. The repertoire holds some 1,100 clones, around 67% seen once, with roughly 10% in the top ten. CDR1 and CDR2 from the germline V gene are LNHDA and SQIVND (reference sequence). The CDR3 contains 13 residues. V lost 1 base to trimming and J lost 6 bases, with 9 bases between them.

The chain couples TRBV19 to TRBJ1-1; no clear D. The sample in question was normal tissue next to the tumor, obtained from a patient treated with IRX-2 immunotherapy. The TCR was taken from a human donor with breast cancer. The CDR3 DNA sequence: TGTGCCAGTAGTATAGTTACCGGATCTGAAGCTTTCTTT. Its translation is CASSIVTGSEAFF.